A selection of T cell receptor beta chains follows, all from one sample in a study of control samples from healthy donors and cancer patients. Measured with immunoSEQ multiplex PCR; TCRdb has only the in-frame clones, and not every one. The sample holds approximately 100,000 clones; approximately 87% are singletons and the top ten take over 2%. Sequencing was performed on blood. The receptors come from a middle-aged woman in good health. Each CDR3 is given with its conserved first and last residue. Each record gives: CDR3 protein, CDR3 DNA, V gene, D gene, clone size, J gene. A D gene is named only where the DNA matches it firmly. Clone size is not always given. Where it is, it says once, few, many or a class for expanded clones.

CDR3: CASSPQGGTEKLFF
DNA: TGTGCCAGCTCACCACAGGGTGGTACTGAAAAACTGTTTTTT
V: TRBV18
D: NA
size: NA
J: TRBJ1-4

CDR3: CATSRDWPRANEKLFF
DNA: TGTGCCACCAGCAGAGATTGGCCGAGGGCTAATGAAAAACTGTTTTTT
V: TRBV15
D: NA
size: NA
J: TRBJ1-4

CDR3: CASGRLGSGNTIYF
DNA: TGTGCCAGCGGCCGCCTGGGCTCTGGAAACACCATATATTTT
V: TRBV28
D: NA
size: few
J: TRBJ1-3

CDR3: CSVLDRATEAFF
DNA: TGCAGCGTGCTCGACAGGGCCACTGAAGCTTTCTTT
V: TRBV29-1
D: TRBD1
size: NA
J: TRBJ1-1

CDR3: CASSLGSPQLQETQYF
DNA: TGTGCCAGCAGCTTGGGGAGCCCACAGCTCCAAGAGACCCAGTACTTC
V: TRBV5-4
D: NA
size: NA
J: TRBJ2-5

CDR3: CASSPRGRTVDNSPLHF
DNA: TGTGCCAGCTCACCACGGGGCAGAACGGTGGATAATTCACCCCTCCACTTT
V: TRBV18
D: NA
size: NA
J: TRBJ1-6

CDR3: CSARVINEQFF
DNA: TGCAGTGCTAGAGTCATAAATGAGCAGTTCTTC
V: TRBV20-1
D: NA
size: NA
J: TRBJ2-1

CDR3: CASSLEQAPGTGELFF
DNA: TGCGCCAGCAGCTTGGAACAGGCCCCGGGTACCGGGGAGCTGTTTTTT
V: TRBV5-1
D: NA
size: NA
J: TRBJ2-2

CDR3: CASSLVPVPDYEQYF
DNA: TGTGCCAGCAGCTTAGTCCCGGTCCCCGACTACGAGCAGTACTTC
V: TRBV7-8
D: NA
size: NA
J: TRBJ2-7

CDR3: CASSLAGGNSPLHF
DNA: TGTGCCAGCAGCTTAGCAGGGGGGAACTCACCCCTCCACTTT
V: TRBV7-8
D: NA
size: NA
J: TRBJ1-6

CDR3: CASSPGQVSAGNTIYF
DNA: TGTGCCAGCTCACCAGGGCAGGTGTCGGCCGGAAACACCATATATTTT
V: TRBV18
D: NA
size: NA
J: TRBJ1-3

CDR3: CASSLRHEGWNTEAFF
DNA: TGTGCCAGCAGTCTTAGACACGAGGGGTGGAACACTGAAGCTTTCTTT
V: TRBV2
D: NA
size: NA
J: TRBJ1-1

CDR3: CASSSTDIYNSPLHF
DNA: TGTGCCAGCAGTTCGACAGATATCTATAATTCACCCCTCCACTTT
V: TRBV27
D: NA
size: NA
J: TRBJ1-6

CDR3: CAISESLETEAFF
DNA: TGTGCCATCAGTGAGTCCTTGGAGACTGAAGCTTTCTTT
V: TRBV10-3
D: NA
size: NA
J: TRBJ1-1

CDR3: CASSSRSSRGQFF
DNA: TGTGCCAGCAGTTCACGGAGTTCTAGGGGGCAGTTCTTC
V: TRBV12-3/TRBV12-4
D: NA
size: NA
J: TRBJ2-1

CDR3: CASSPGGDEQYF
DNA: TGTGCCAGCTCACCAGGAGGGGACGAGCAGTACTTC
V: TRBV18
D: NA
size: NA
J: TRBJ2-7

CDR3: CASSHLGSGELFF
DNA: TGTGCCAGCAGCCACCTAGGTTCAGGGGAGCTGTTTTTT
V: TRBV7-8
D: NA
size: NA
J: TRBJ2-2

CDR3: CASSFPVVSGNGYTF
DNA: TGTGCCAGCAGCTTCCCGGTGGTTTCGGGAAATGGCTACACCTTC
V: TRBV7-9
D: NA
size: once
J: TRBJ1-2

CDR3: CASTQSGANVLTF
DNA: TGTGCCAGCACCCAGTCGGGGGCCAACGTCCTGACTTTC
V: TRBV2
D: NA
size: NA
J: TRBJ2-6

CDR3: CASRGTYYGYTF
DNA: TGTGCCAGCAGGGGGACCTACTATGGCTACACCTTC
V: TRBV27
D: NA
size: NA
J: TRBJ1-2

CDR3: CASSPGGEAFF
DNA: TGTGCCAGCTCACCGGGGGGAGAAGCTTTCTTT
V: TRBV18
D: NA
size: NA
J: TRBJ1-1

CDR3: CASSSPPATNEKLFF
DNA: TGTGCCAGCAGTTCCCCCCCAGCAACTAATGAAAAACTGTTTTTT
V: TRBV6-6
D: NA
size: NA
J: TRBJ1-4

CDR3: CASSPQLLAGTPSYNEQFF
DNA: TGTGCCAGCTCACCACAGCTCTTAGCGGGGACGCCTTCCTACAATGAGCAGTTCTTC
V: TRBV18
D: TRBD2
size: NA
J: TRBJ2-1

CDR3: CASSPRTVMNTEAFF
DNA: TGTGCCAGCAGCCCGAGGACAGTGATGAACACTGAAGCTTTCTTT
V: TRBV7-9
D: NA
size: NA
J: TRBJ1-1

CDR3: CASSQGHGGDRVEQFF
DNA: TGCGCCAGCAGCCAAGGCCACGGGGGGGACAGGGTCGAGCAGTTCTTC
V: TRBV4-1
D: NA
size: NA
J: TRBJ2-1

CDR3: CASSPAQRPYNEQFF
DNA: TGTGCCAGCAGCCCTGCCCAGCGGCCCTACAATGAGCAGTTCTTC
V: TRBV5-6
D: NA
size: NA
J: TRBJ2-1

CDR3: CASLSGSHEQYF
DNA: TGTGCTAGCCTCTCGGGTTCCCACGAGCAGTACTTC
V: TRBV12-5
D: NA
size: NA
J: TRBJ2-7

CDR3: CASSLFGGRVYNEQFF
DNA: TGTGCCAGCAGCTTATTTGGGGGGAGGGTCTACAATGAGCAGTTCTTC
V: TRBV7-2
D: TRBD2
size: NA
J: TRBJ2-1

CDR3: CASSPRQGGRAGANVLTF
DNA: TGTGCCAGTAGTCCCCGACAGGGGGGCAGGGCTGGGGCCAACGTCCTGACTTTC
V: TRBV19
D: TRBD1
size: NA
J: TRBJ2-6

CDR3: CASGLVLAGGSNQPQHF
DNA: TGTGCTAGTGGTTTAGTACTTGCGGGCGGGAGCAATCAGCCCCAGCATTTT
V: TRBV12-5
D: NA
size: many
J: TRBJ1-5

CDR3: CASSSGLYGYTF
DNA: TGTGCCAGCAGCTCCGGGCTCTATGGCTACACCTTC
V: TRBV5-5
D: NA
size: NA
J: TRBJ1-2

CDR3: CASSYHPTSGTKSTDTQYF
DNA: TGTGCCAGCAGTTACCATCCTACTTCCGGGACAAAGAGCACAGATACGCAGTATTTT
V: TRBV6-2/TRBV6-3
D: NA
size: NA
J: TRBJ2-3

CDR3: CASSYGGLKKLFF
DNA: TGTGCCAGCAGTTACGGGGGGCTGAAAAAACTGTTTTTT
V: TRBV12-3/TRBV12-4
D: NA
size: once
J: TRBJ1-4

CDR3: CASSLSVPGDTQYF
DNA: TGTGCCAGCAGCTTATCGGTCCCCGGAGATACGCAGTATTTT
V: TRBV11-3
D: NA
size: NA
J: TRBJ2-3

CDR3: CATSEGGTGGETQYF
DNA: TGTGCCACCAGTGAGGGGGGGACAGGTGGAGAGACCCAGTACTTC
V: TRBV24-1
D: NA
size: NA
J: TRBJ2-5

CDR3: CASSSTGTGGFRELFF
DNA: TGTGCCAGCAGCTCCACGGGGACAGGGGGATTTAGGGAGCTGTTTTTT
V: TRBV11-3
D: TRBD1
size: NA
J: TRBJ2-2

CDR3: CATSDPSGQETQYF
DNA: TGTGCCACCAGTGACCCTTCAGGGCAAGAGACCCAGTACTTC
V: TRBV24-1
D: NA
size: NA
J: TRBJ2-5

CDR3: CASEGRGGLAEQFF
DNA: TGTGCCAGTGAAGGACGGGGGGGCTTGGCTGAGCAGTTCTTC
V: TRBV19
D: TRBD2
size: NA
J: TRBJ2-1

CDR3: CAISRLAGGSGNEQYF
DNA: TGTGCCATCAGCCGACTAGCGGGGGGCTCGGGGAACGAGCAGTACTTC
V: TRBV10-3
D: TRBD2
size: NA
J: TRBJ2-7

CDR3: CASSATLGTAKTEAFF
DNA: TGTGCCAGCAGCGCCACTTTGGGGACAGCCAAGACTGAAGCTTTCTTT
V: TRBV7-8
D: TRBD1
size: NA
J: TRBJ1-1

CDR3: CASSVGTGGEETQYF
DNA: TGTGCCAGCAGTGTAGGGACAGGGGGAGAAGAGACCCAGTACTTC
V: TRBV2
D: TRBD1
size: few
J: TRBJ2-5

CDR3: CSPKAGDEQFF
DNA: TGCAGCCCCAAAGCGGGGGATGAGCAGTTCTTC
V: TRBV20-1
D: TRBD2
size: NA
J: TRBJ2-1

CDR3: CASSFSPASHYEQYF
DNA: TGTGCCAGCAGTTTTTCGCCAGCTTCCCACTACGAGCAGTACTTC
V: TRBV27
D: NA
size: NA
J: TRBJ2-7

CDR3: CATSTEGGQANTGELFF
DNA: TGTGCCACCAGCACGGAGGGGGGACAAGCGAACACCGGGGAGCTGTTTTTT
V: TRBV15
D: NA
size: NA
J: TRBJ2-2

CDR3: CASSPSVAGEPAYEQYF
DNA: TGTGCCAGCAGCCCCTCAGTTGCGGGGGAACCTGCCTACGAGCAGTACTTC
V: TRBV3-1/TRBV3-2
D: TRBD2
size: few
J: TRBJ2-7

CDR3: CASSKLGGAPWSGELFF
DNA: TGTGCCAGCAGCAAACTTGGGGGGGCCCCGTGGTCCGGGGAGCTGTTTTTT
V: TRBV11-3
D: NA
size: once
J: TRBJ2-2

CDR3: CSASREGTQYF
DNA: TGCAGTGCTAGTAGGGAAGGGACCCAGTACTTC
V: TRBV20-1
D: NA
size: NA
J: TRBJ2-5

CDR3: CASSPGQVYSGNTIYF
DNA: TGTGCCAGTAGCCCCGGACAGGTCTACTCTGGAAACACCATATATTTT
V: TRBV19
D: TRBD1
size: few
J: TRBJ1-3